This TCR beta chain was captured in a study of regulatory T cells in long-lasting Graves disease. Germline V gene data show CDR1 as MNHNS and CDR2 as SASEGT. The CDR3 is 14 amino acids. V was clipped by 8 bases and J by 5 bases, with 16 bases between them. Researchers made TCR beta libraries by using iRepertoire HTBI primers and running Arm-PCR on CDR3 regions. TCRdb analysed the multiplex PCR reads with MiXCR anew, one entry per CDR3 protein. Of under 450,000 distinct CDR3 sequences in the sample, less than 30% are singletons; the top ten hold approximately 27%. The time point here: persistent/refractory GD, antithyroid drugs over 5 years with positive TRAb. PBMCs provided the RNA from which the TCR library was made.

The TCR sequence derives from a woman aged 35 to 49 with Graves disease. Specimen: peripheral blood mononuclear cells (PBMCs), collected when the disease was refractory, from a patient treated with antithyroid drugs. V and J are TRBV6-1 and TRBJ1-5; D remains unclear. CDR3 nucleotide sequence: TGTGCCAGCCGACCCCCGGGGATTGATCAGCCCCAGCATTTT. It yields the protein CASRPPGIDQPQHF.